The 6 T cell receptor beta chains given below trace back to one sample, sequenced in a study of cytomegalovirus exposure and HLA in healthy donors. PCR employed 60 Vbeta and 13 Jbeta primers. Sequencing was performed with immunoSEQ multiplex PCR; in TCRdb, only in-frame clones are kept and a portion is missing. The sample shows around 150,000 clones, more than 70% of them seen only once. Sample: PBMCs. The receptors come from a male donor in good health and CMV-seronegative.

The chain recombines TRBV20-1 with TRBJ1-2; no definite D call. Trimming left V 3 bases short and J 3 bases short, with 2 bases between. CDR3 length: 10 residues. Germline assignment: CDR1 DFQATT and CDR2 SNEGSKA (reference sequence). As DNA, the CDR3 is TGCAGTGCTAGCTACTATGGCTACACCTTC. Amino acids: CSASYYGYTF.

V usage is TRBV9 and J usage is TRBJ2-7; 9 bases are shared with TRBD2. This CDR3 spans 15 amino acids. Germline CDR1 reads SGDLS; CDR2 reads YYNGEE. V shed 0 bases, J shed 7 bases, and the junction held 8 bases outside the gene matches. CDR3 loop: CASSVGGGGAGEQYF. The CDR3 region has the DNA TGTGCCAGCAGCGTAGGAGGCGGGGGGGCGGGGGAGCAGTACTTC.

The V call is TRBV29-1, the J call TRBJ2-2; TRBD1 matches at 7 bases. J gave up 2 bases and V 4 bases, and 4 bases lay outside the gene matches. Germline V gives CDR1 SQVTM, CDR2 ANQGSEA. The CDR3 length is 14 residues. The CDR3 protein is CSVVGDRNTGELFF. CDR3 nucleotide sequence: TGCAGCGTTGTAGGGGACAGAAACACCGGGGAGCTGTTTTTT.

The chain employs TRBV6-1 and TRBJ1-1; 9 nucleotides line up with TRBD1. J gave up 6 bases and V 4 bases, and 9 bases lay outside the gene matches. Germline CDR1 and CDR2: MNHNS and SASEGT. The CDR3 runs 15 residues. The CDR3 region has the DNA TGTGCCAGCAGTGCCCAGGACAGGGGTCAGGCTGAAGCTTTCTTT. This sequence encodes CASSAQDRGQAEAFF.

This rearrangement joins TRBV7-8 to TRBJ2-7; D may be TRBD2 (5 bases). V lost 5 bases and J lost 5, with 13 bases in between. The germline V gene encodes CDR1 SGHVS and CDR2 FQNEAQ. The CDR3 runs to 13 residues. CDR3 loop: CASSTGAGDEQYF. CDR3 in DNA: TGTGCCAGCAGCACTGGCGCGGGCGACGAGCAGTACTTC. Supplemented by reference TRBV7-8 and TRBJ2-7, the full variable domain reads GAGVSQSPRYKVAKRGQDVALRCDPISGHVSLFWYQQALGQGPEFLTYFQNEAQLDKSGLPSDRFFAERPEGSVSTLKIQRTQQEDSAVYLCASSTGAGDEQYFGPGTRLTVT.

The chain links TRBV6-5 to TRBJ2-7; 7 nucleotides align to TRBD1. The CDR3 length is 13 residues. The trim removed 4 bases at V and 4 bases at J, leaving 4 bases unmatched. Germline V gene data show CDR1 as MNHEY and CDR2 as SVGAGI. This CDR3 reads CASSLNRGYEQYF. CDR3 sequence (DNA): TGTGCCAGCAGTTTAAACAGGGGATACGAGCAGTACTTC.